These T cell receptor beta chains were read from a single sample in a study of regulatory T cells in long-lasting Graves disease. TCRdb redid the calling of the multiplex PCR reads with MiXCR, one entry per CDR3 protein. Of about 450,000 distinct CDR3 sequences listed, around 13% are singletons. These same data were also listed under a study on T cells in Graves' hyperthyroidism and ophthalmopathy.

The sequencing here drew on peripheral blood mononuclear cells (PBMCs), taken at new diagnosis, from a patient treated with antithyroid drugs. All receptors derive from a woman between 45 and 65 years old with Graves disease. Both conserved end residues are part of each CDR3. Fields, in order: CDR3 protein, CDR3 DNA, J gene, clone size, V gene, D gene. The D gene is left open where the match is weak. Not every row has a clone size; where given, it reads once, few, many or a size class.

cdr3_aa: CSAKQGSRAQPQHF
cdr3_nt: TGCAGTGCTAAGCAGGGGTCTAGGGCTCAGCCCCAGCATTTT
j_call: TRBJ1-5
clone_size: many
v_call: TRBV20-1
d_call: .

cdr3_aa: CAWSADIGEQYF
cdr3_nt: TGTGCCTGGAGTGCAGACATCGGCGAGCAGTACTTC
j_call: TRBJ2-7
clone_size: few
v_call: TRBV30
d_call: .

cdr3_aa: CASSRQGRSEQFF
cdr3_nt: TGTGCCAGCAGTCGACAGGGAAGAAGCGAGCAGTTCTTC
j_call: TRBJ2-1
clone_size: many
v_call: TRBV6-1
d_call: TRBD1

cdr3_aa: CSVGTTNSYEQYF
cdr3_nt: TGCAGCGTTGGAACAACTAATTCCTACGAGCAGTACTTC
j_call: TRBJ2-7
clone_size: many
v_call: TRBV29-1
d_call: .

cdr3_aa: CAWTEAGMNTEAFF
cdr3_nt: TGTGCCTGGACGGAGGCAGGGATGAACACTGAAGCTTTCTTT
j_call: TRBJ1-1
clone_size: .
v_call: TRBV30
d_call: .

cdr3_aa: CASSPGIVPPDTQYF
cdr3_nt: TGTGCCAGCTCACCAGGGATCGTTCCGCCGGATACGCAGTATTTT
j_call: TRBJ2-3
clone_size: few
v_call: TRBV18
d_call: .

cdr3_aa: CASSPRTLYSNQPQHF
cdr3_nt: TGTGCCAGCAGTCCCAGAACCCTCTATAGCAATCAGCCCCAGCATTTT
j_call: TRBJ1-5
clone_size: .
v_call: TRBV28
d_call: .

cdr3_aa: CSAKAGANEQFF
cdr3_nt: TGCAGTGCTAAAGCGGGGGCCAATGAGCAGTTCTTC
j_call: TRBJ2-1
clone_size: many
v_call: TRBV20-1
d_call: TRBD2

cdr3_aa: CASSSTGASIHDSPLHF
cdr3_nt: TGTGCCAGCAGTTCCACAGGCGCCTCAATACACGACTCACCCCTCCACTTT
j_call: TRBJ1-6
clone_size: few
v_call: TRBV6-5
d_call: .

cdr3_aa: CASSPHWGQGIRSPLHF
cdr3_nt: TGTGCCAGCAGTCCCCATTGGGGACAGGGGATAAGATCACCCCTCCACTTT
j_call: TRBJ1-6
clone_size: many
v_call: TRBV28
d_call: TRBD1

cdr3_aa: CSARGRDRGGSYNEQFF
cdr3_nt: TGCAGTGCTAGGGGGCGGGACAGGGGAGGTAGTTACAATGAGCAGTTCTTC
j_call: TRBJ2-1
clone_size: many
v_call: TRBV20-1
d_call: TRBD1

cdr3_aa: CASSWLAGAGDTQYF
cdr3_nt: TGTGCCAGCAGCTGGCTAGCGGGAGCGGGAGATACGCAGTATTTT
j_call: TRBJ2-3
clone_size: once
v_call: TRBV5-8
d_call: TRBD2

cdr3_aa: CASSEAGGVNFYNEQFF
cdr3_nt: TGTGCCAGCAGTGAAGCGGGGGGAGTTAACTTCTACAATGAGCAGTTCTTC
j_call: TRBJ2-1
clone_size: many
v_call: TRBV2
d_call: .

cdr3_aa: CASSLYGTGGSDTQYF
cdr3_nt: TGTGCCAGCAGCTTATACGGGACAGGGGGCTCAGATACGCAGTATTTT
j_call: TRBJ2-3
clone_size: many
v_call: TRBV7-2
d_call: TRBD1

cdr3_aa: CASSPEGLAVRGEQYF
cdr3_nt: TGTGCCAGCTCACCAGAGGGACTAGCGGTTCGTGGAGAGCAGTACTTC
j_call: TRBJ2-7
clone_size: many
v_call: TRBV18
d_call: TRBD2

cdr3_aa: CASSLFGANVLTF
cdr3_nt: TGTGCCAGCAGTTTATTTGGGGCCAACGTCCTGACTTTC
j_call: TRBJ2-6
clone_size: few
v_call: TRBV28
d_call: .

cdr3_aa: CASSAVQRGNNEQFF
cdr3_nt: TGTGCCAGCAGTGCCGTGCAGCGGGGAAACAATGAGCAGTTCTTC
j_call: TRBJ2-1
clone_size: many
v_call: TRBV6-1
d_call: TRBD2

cdr3_aa: CASLIGGGRPYEQYF
cdr3_nt: TGTGCCAGCCTAATAGGAGGGGGGCGACCCTACGAGCAGTACTTC
j_call: TRBJ2-7
clone_size: many
v_call: TRBV28
d_call: .

cdr3_aa: CASSARLADNTGELFF
cdr3_nt: TGTGCCAGCAGCGCAAGACTAGCGGATAACACCGGGGAGCTGTTTTTT
j_call: TRBJ2-2
clone_size: few
v_call: TRBV9
d_call: TRBD2

cdr3_aa: CASSDGLGAQETQYF
cdr3_nt: TGCGCCAGCAGTGACGGACTGGGGGCCCAAGAGACCCAGTACTTC
j_call: TRBJ2-5
clone_size: .
v_call: TRBV10-1
d_call: .

cdr3_aa: CASSGRESRETQYF
cdr3_nt: TGTGCCAGCAGCGGAAGGGAGTCCCGGGAGACCCAGTACTTC
j_call: TRBJ2-5
clone_size: few
v_call: TRBV11-2
d_call: .

cdr3_aa: CASTTPTSGSGSYNEQFF
cdr3_nt: TGTGCCAGCACCACCCCCACTAGCGGGAGTGGATCCTACAATGAGCAGTTCTTC
j_call: TRBJ2-1
clone_size: few
v_call: TRBV5-6
d_call: TRBD2

cdr3_aa: CASSHGTDQETQYF
cdr3_nt: TGTGCCAGCAGCCACGGGACCGACCAAGAGACCCAGTACTTC
j_call: TRBJ2-5
clone_size: many
v_call: TRBV28
d_call: .

cdr3_aa: CASSDRGAYEQYF
cdr3_nt: TGTGCCAGCAGCGACAGGGGGGCCTACGAGCAGTACTTC
j_call: TRBJ2-7
clone_size: many
v_call: TRBV7-2
d_call: TRBD1

cdr3_aa: CSARQGGGSYNEQFF
cdr3_nt: TGCAGTGCTAGACAGGGTGGCGGGAGCTACAATGAGCAGTTCTTC
j_call: TRBJ2-1
clone_size: many
v_call: TRBV20-1
d_call: TRBD2

cdr3_aa: CASSRRLAGGTGELFF
cdr3_nt: TGTGCCAGCAGCAGAAGACTAGCGGGAGGTACCGGGGAGCTGTTTTTT
j_call: TRBJ2-2
clone_size: .
v_call: TRBV7-6
d_call: TRBD2

cdr3_aa: CASSDAGDYGYTF
cdr3_nt: TGTGCCAGCAGTGATGCAGGCGACTATGGCTACACCTTC
j_call: TRBJ1-2
clone_size: few
v_call: TRBV2
d_call: .

cdr3_aa: CASSIGQAAADTQYF
cdr3_nt: TGTGCCAGTAGTATAGGGCAGGCCGCAGCAGATACGCAGTATTTT
j_call: TRBJ2-3
clone_size: few
v_call: TRBV19
d_call: .

cdr3_aa: CASSVEEGVGYGYTF
cdr3_nt: TGTGCCAGCAGCGTAGAGGAAGGGGTGGGCTATGGCTACACCTTC
j_call: TRBJ1-2
clone_size: many
v_call: TRBV9
d_call: .

cdr3_aa: CASSLPRATNEKLFF
cdr3_nt: TGTGCCAGCAGCCTGCCGCGAGCAACTAATGAAAAACTGTTTTTT
j_call: TRBJ1-4
clone_size: few
v_call: TRBV5-5
d_call: .

cdr3_aa: CASSQDGGDGYTF
cdr3_nt: TGTGCCAGCAGCCAAGACGGGGGTGATGGCTACACCTTC
j_call: TRBJ1-2
clone_size: many
v_call: TRBV3-1
d_call: .

cdr3_aa: CASSPQAGGNSGNTIYF
cdr3_nt: TGTGCCAGCAGCCCCCAGGCGGGGGGAAACTCTGGAAACACCATATATTTT
j_call: TRBJ1-3
clone_size: .
v_call: TRBV9
d_call: .

cdr3_aa: CASSLAPGPTYEQYF
cdr3_nt: TGTGCCAGCAGCTTAGCTCCCGGACCGACCTACGAGCAGTACTTC
j_call: TRBJ2-7
clone_size: many
v_call: TRBV7-9
d_call: .

cdr3_aa: CASSEDRRRQETQYF
cdr3_nt: TGTGCCAGCAGTGAAGATAGGAGAAGGCAAGAGACCCAGTACTTC
j_call: TRBJ2-5
clone_size: many
v_call: TRBV6-1
d_call: .

cdr3_aa: CASSSPADTQYF
cdr3_nt: TGTGCCAGCAGTTCCCCCGCAGATACGCAGTATTTT
j_call: TRBJ2-3
clone_size: .
v_call: TRBV28
d_call: .

cdr3_aa: CASSQGTSGQTDTQYF
cdr3_nt: TGTGCCAGCAGCCAAGGGACTAGCGGGCAAACAGATACGCAGTATTTT
j_call: TRBJ2-3
clone_size: many
v_call: TRBV3-1
d_call: TRBD2

cdr3_aa: CASRGQGGGNTEAFF
cdr3_nt: TGTGCCAGCAGGGGACAGGGTGGGGGAAACACTGAAGCTTTCTTT
j_call: TRBJ1-1
clone_size: few
v_call: TRBV7-9
d_call: TRBD1

cdr3_aa: CASSRTSGSNTGELFF
cdr3_nt: TGTGCCAGCAGTCGGACTAGCGGGTCGAACACCGGGGAGCTGTTTTTT
j_call: TRBJ2-2
clone_size: many
v_call: TRBV12-3/TRBV12-4
d_call: TRBD2

cdr3_aa: CASSRRTTTEAFF
cdr3_nt: TGTGCCAGCAGCCGAAGGACTACTACTGAAGCTTTCTTT
j_call: TRBJ1-1
clone_size: many
v_call: TRBV16
d_call: .

cdr3_aa: CASSEWEDRGRPPNTGELFF
cdr3_nt: TGTGCCAGCAGTGAATGGGAAGACAGGGGCCGACCACCTAACACCGGGGAGCTGTTTTTT
j_call: TRBJ2-2
clone_size: many
v_call: TRBV25-1
d_call: TRBD1

cdr3_aa: CATSGNSYEQYF
cdr3_nt: TGTGCCACCAGTGGAAACTCCTACGAGCAGTACTTC
j_call: TRBJ2-7
clone_size: few
v_call: TRBV24-1
d_call: .

cdr3_aa: CASSSGLRYEQCF
cdr3_nt: TGTGCCAGCAGCTCGGGACTTCGCTACGAGCAGTGCTTC
j_call: TRBJ2-7
clone_size: .
v_call: TRBV7-2
d_call: .

cdr3_aa: CASKLAEDTQYF
cdr3_nt: TGCGCCAGCAAGCTAGCGGAAGATACGCAGTATTTT
j_call: TRBJ2-3
clone_size: many
v_call: TRBV10-2
d_call: TRBD2

cdr3_aa: CASSPLSPADNEQFF
cdr3_nt: TGCGCCAGCAGCCCGCTCTCCCCTGCTGACAATGAGCAGTTCTTC
j_call: TRBJ2-1
clone_size: .
v_call: TRBV5-1
d_call: .

cdr3_aa: CSASGTSYEQYF
cdr3_nt: TGCAGTGCTAGCGGGACCTCCTACGAGCAGTACTTC
j_call: TRBJ2-7
clone_size: few
v_call: TRBV20-1
d_call: .

cdr3_aa: CASSLAVGSTDTQYF
cdr3_nt: TGCGCCAGCAGCTTGGCGGTCGGTAGCACAGATACGCAGTATTTT
j_call: TRBJ2-3
clone_size: many
v_call: TRBV5-1
d_call: .

cdr3_aa: CASSQSGAFF
cdr3_nt: TGTGCCAGCAGCCAGTCAGGAGCTTTCTTT
j_call: TRBJ1-1
clone_size: once
v_call: TRBV3-1
d_call: .

cdr3_aa: CASSYPGMGETQYF
cdr3_nt: TGTGCCAGCAGTTACCCCGGGATGGGAGAGACCCAGTACTTC
j_call: TRBJ2-5
clone_size: few
v_call: TRBV28
d_call: .

cdr3_aa: CSARDKMGNMNTEAFF
cdr3_nt: TGCAGTGCTAGAGATAAGATGGGGAACATGAACACTGAAGCTTTCTTT
j_call: TRBJ1-1
clone_size: many
v_call: TRBV20-1
d_call: .

cdr3_aa: CASSLRGLAGEVPYNEQFF
cdr3_nt: TGTGCCAGCAGTTTGAGGGGACTAGCGGGAGAGGTGCCCTACAATGAGCAGTTCTTC
j_call: TRBJ2-1
clone_size: few
v_call: TRBV27
d_call: TRBD2

cdr3_aa: CASTHEGFRNEKLFF
cdr3_nt: TGTGCCAGCACCCACGAGGGGTTCCGGAATGAAAAACTGTTTTTT
j_call: TRBJ1-4
clone_size: few
v_call: TRBV6-1
d_call: .

cdr3_aa: CASSLDPGVYNEQFF
cdr3_nt: TGCGCCAGCAGCTTGGATCCGGGAGTCTACAATGAGCAGTTCTTC
j_call: TRBJ2-1
clone_size: .
v_call: TRBV5-1
d_call: .

cdr3_aa: CASSAWEGGGGQPQHF
cdr3_nt: TGTGCCAGCAGTGCCTGGGAGGGGGGCGGAGGTCAGCCCCAGCATTTT
j_call: TRBJ1-5
clone_size: .
v_call: TRBV6-2/TRBV6-3
d_call: .

cdr3_aa: CSASRVAAPIYNEQFF
cdr3_nt: TGCAGTGCTTCCCGAGTAGCGGCCCCCATATACAATGAGCAGTTCTTC
j_call: TRBJ2-1
clone_size: .
v_call: TRBV20-1
d_call: .